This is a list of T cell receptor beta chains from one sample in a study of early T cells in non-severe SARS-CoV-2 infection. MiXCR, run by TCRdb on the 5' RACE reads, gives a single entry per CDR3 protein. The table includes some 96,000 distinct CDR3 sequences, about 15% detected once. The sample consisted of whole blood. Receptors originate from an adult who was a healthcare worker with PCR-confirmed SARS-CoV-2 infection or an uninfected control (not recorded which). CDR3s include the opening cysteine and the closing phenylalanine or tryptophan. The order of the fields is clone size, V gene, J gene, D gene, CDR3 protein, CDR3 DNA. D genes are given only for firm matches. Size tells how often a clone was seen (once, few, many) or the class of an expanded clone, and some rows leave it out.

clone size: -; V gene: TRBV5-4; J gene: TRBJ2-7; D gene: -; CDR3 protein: CASSLNPGLDYEQYF; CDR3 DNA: TGTGCCAGCAGCTTGAATCCGGGACTCGACTACGAGCAGTACTTC
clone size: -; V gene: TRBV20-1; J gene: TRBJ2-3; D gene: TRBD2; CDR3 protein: CSAREAGATDTQYF; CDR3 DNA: TGCAGTGCTCGAGAGGCGGGAGCCACAGATACGCAGTATTTT
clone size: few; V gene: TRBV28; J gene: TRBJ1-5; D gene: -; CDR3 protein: CASRNGNNQPQHF; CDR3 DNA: TGTGCCAGCAGAAACGGAAACAATCAGCCCCAGCATTTT
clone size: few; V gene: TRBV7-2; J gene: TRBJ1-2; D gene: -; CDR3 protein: CASSTQGSGYTF; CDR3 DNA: TGTGCCAGCAGCACACAGGGAAGTGGCTACACCTTC
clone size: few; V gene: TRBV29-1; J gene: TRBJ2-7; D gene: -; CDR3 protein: CSSWTDGEQYF; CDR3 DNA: TGCAGCTCGTGGACGGACGGCGAGCAGTACTTC
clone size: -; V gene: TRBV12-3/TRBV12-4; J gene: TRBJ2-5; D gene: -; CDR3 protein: CASSLSEEETQYF; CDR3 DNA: TGTGCCAGCAGTTTATCCGAGGAAGAGACCCAGTACTTC
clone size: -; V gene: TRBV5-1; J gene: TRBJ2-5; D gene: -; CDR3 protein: CASSLEHSETQYF; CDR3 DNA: TGCGCCAGCAGCTTGGAACACTCAGAGACCCAGTACTTC
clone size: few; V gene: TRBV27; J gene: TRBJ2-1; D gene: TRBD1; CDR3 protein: CASSQIGQASSYNEQFF; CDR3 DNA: TGTGCCAGCAGTCAAATCGGACAGGCGAGCTCCTACAATGAGCAGTTCTTC
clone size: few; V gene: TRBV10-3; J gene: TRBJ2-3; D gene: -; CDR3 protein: CAISISPSDTQYF; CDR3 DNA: TGTGCCATCAGTATCAGCCCCTCAGATACGCAGTATTTT
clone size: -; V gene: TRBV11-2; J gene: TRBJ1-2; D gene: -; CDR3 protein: CASTTYQGYGYTF; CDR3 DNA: TGTGCCAGCACCACCTACCAGGGTTATGGCTACACCTTC
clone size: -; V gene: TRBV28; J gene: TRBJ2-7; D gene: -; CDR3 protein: CASRPTWTATYEQYF; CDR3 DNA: TGTGCCAGCCGACCAACCTGGACGGCCACCTACGAGCAGTACTTC
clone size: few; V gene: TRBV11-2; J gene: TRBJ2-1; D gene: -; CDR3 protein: CASSLDLRKSYNEQFF; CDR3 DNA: TGTGCCAGCAGCTTAGATCTTAGGAAATCCTACAATGAGCAGTTCTTC
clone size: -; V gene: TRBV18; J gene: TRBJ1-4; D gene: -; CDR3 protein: CASSPWTTNEKLFF; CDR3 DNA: TGTGCCAGCTCACCGTGGACAACTAATGAAAAACTGTTTTTT
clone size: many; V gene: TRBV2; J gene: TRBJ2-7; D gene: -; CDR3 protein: CASSALSGRSVEQYF; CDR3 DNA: TGTGCCAGCAGTGCCTTGAGCGGCAGAAGTGTCGAGCAGTACTTC
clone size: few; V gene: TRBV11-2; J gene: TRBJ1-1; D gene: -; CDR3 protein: CASSSYTEAFF; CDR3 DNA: TGTGCCAGCAGCTCCTACACTGAAGCTTTCTTT
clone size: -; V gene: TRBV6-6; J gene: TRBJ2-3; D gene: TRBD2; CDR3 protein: CASSYSLAGGRGTDTQYF; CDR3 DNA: TGTGCCAGCAGTTACAGCCTAGCGGGAGGCCGAGGCACAGATACGCAGTATTTT
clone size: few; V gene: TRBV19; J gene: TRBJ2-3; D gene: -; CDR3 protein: CASREHGTDTQYF; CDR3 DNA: TGTGCCAGTAGGGAACACGGCACAGATACGCAGTATTTT
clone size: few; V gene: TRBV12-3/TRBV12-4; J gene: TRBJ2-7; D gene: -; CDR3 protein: CASSIRTVPYEQYF; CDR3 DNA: TGTGCCAGCAGTATTAGGACGGTTCCCTACGAGCAGTACTTC
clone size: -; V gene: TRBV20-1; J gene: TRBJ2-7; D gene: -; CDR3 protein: CSARDPSLVSVNEQYF; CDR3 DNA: TGCAGTGCTAGAGATCCTTCCCTAGTTTCGGTCAACGAGCAGTACTTC
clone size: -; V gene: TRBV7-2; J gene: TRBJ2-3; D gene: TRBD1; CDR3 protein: CASSPGQGTDTQYF; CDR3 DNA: TGTGCCAGCAGCCCGGGACAGGGGACAGATACGCAGTATTTT
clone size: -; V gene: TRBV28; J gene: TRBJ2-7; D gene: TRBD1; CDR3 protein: CASSLDRAREQYF; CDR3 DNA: TGTGCCAGCAGTTTGGACAGGGCGCGGGAGCAGTACTTC
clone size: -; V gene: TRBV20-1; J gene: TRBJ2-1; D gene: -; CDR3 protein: CSSLKPYNEQFF; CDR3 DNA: TGCAGTAGCCTGAAGCCCTACAATGAGCAGTTCTTC
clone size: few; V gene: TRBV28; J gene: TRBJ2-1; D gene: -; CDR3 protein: CASRQQDGVYNEQFF; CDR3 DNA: TGTGCCAGCCGACAGCAAGACGGTGTCTACAATGAGCAGTTCTTC
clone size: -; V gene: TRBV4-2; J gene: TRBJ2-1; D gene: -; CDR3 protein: CASSQEGLGGTSYNEQFF; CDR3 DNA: TGTGCCAGCAGCCAAGAGGGGCTCGGCGGCACCTCCTACAATGAGCAGTTCTTC
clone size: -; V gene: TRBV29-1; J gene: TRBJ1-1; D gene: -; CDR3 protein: CSAGDSAEAFF; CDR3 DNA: TGCAGCGCAGGGGATTCTGCTGAAGCTTTCTTT
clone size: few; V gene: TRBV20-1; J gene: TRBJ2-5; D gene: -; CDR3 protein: CSARRVAAETQYF; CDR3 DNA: TGCAGTGCTAGACGAGTCGCTGCCGAGACCCAGTACTTC
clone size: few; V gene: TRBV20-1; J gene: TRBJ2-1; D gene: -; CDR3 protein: CSASGNLYNEQFF; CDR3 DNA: TGCAGTGCTAGCGGGAACCTCTACAATGAGCAGTTCTTC
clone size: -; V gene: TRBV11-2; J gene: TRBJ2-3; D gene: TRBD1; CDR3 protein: CARSPDRGTDTQYF; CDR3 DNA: TGTGCCCGCAGCCCCGACAGGGGCACAGATACGCAGTATTTT
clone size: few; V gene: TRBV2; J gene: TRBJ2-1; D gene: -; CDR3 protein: CASSYDNEQFF; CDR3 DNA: TGTGCCAGCAGCTATGACAATGAGCAGTTCTTC
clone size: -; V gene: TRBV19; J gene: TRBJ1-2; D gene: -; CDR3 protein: CASSISAAHYGYTF; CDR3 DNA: TGTGCCAGTAGTATTTCGGCGGCTCACTATGGCTACACCTTC
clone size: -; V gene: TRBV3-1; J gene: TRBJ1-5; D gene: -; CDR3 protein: CASSQEAGSRQPQHF; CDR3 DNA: TGTGCCAGCAGCCAAGAGGCAGGGTCCAGGCAGCCCCAGCATTTT
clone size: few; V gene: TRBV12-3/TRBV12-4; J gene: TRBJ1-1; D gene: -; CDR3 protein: CASSFQGNAEAFF; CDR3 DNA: TGTGCCAGCAGTTTTCAGGGGAACGCTGAAGCTTTCTTT
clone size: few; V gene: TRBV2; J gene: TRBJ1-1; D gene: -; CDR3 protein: CASSAPPGDTEASF; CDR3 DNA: TGTGCCAGCAGCGCCCCCCCTGGGGACACTGAAGCTTCCTTT
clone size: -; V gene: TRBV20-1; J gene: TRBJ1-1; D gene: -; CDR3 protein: CSASGPALGDVITFF; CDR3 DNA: TGCAGTGCTAGTGGTCCGGCCTTGGGGGATGTTATAACTTTCTTT
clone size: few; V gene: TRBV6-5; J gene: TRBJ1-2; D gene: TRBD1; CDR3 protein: CASSYSMGQRYGYTF; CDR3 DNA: TGTGCCAGCAGTTACTCGATGGGACAGCGCTATGGCTACACCTTC
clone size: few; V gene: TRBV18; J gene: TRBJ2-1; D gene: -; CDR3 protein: CASSHKSPSNNEQFF; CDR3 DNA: TGTGCCAGCTCACACAAATCACCATCGAACAATGAGCAGTTCTTC
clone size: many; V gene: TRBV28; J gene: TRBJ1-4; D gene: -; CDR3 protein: CASSFPGGGNEKLFF; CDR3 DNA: TGTGCCAGCAGTTTTCCGGGCGGAGGGAATGAAAAACTGTTTTTT
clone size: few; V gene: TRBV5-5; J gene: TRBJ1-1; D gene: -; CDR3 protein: CASSDGPLRTEAFF; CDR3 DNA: TGTGCCAGCAGCGACGGACCGCTCAGGACTGAAGCTTTCTTT
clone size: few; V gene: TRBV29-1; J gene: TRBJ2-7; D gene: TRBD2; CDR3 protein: CSVGGTTYEQYF; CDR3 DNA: TGCAGCGTGGGAGGGACTACCTACGAGCAGTACTTC
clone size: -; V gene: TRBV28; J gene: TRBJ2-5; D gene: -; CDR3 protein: CASSFPGIETQYF; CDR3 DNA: TGTGCCAGCAGTTTTCCCGGGATTGAGACCCAGTACTTC
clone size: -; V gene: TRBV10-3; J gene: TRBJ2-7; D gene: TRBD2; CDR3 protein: CAISTSGRPYEQYF; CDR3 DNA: TGTGCCATCAGCACTAGCGGGAGACCCTACGAGCAGTACTTC
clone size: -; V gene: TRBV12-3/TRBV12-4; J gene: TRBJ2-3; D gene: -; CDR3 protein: CASSPIADTQYF; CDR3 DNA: TGTGCCAGCAGTCCCATAGCGGATACGCAGTATTTT
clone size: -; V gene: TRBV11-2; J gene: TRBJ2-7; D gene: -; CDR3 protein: CASSYTEQYF; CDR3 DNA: TGTGCCAGCAGCTATACCGAGCAGTACTTC
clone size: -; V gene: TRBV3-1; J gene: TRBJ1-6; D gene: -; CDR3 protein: CASSLGLLSPLHF; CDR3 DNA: TGTGCCAGCAGCTTAGGGCTTTTGTCACCCCTCCACTTT
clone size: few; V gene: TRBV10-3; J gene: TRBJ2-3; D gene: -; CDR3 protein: CAISRIADTDTQYF; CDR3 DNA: TGTGCCATCTCGAGAATCGCCGACACAGATACGCAGTATTTT
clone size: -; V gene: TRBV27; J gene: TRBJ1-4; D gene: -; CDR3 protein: CASSQRREGEKLFF; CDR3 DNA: TGTGCCAGCAGCCAGAGACGGGAGGGCGAAAAACTGTTTTTT
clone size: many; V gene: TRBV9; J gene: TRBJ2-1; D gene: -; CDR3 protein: CASSVGPPQEQFF; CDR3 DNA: TGTGCCAGCAGCGTTGGACCGCCCCAAGAGCAGTTCTTC
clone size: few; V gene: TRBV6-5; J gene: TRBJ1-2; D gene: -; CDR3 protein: CASSPGPLYGYTF; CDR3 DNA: TGTGCCAGCAGCCCGGGACCGCTCTATGGCTACACCTTC
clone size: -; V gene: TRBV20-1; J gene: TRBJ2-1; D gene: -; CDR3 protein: CSASRGVGLNEQFF; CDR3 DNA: TGCAGTGCTAGCCGTGGAGTCGGGCTGAATGAGCAGTTCTTC
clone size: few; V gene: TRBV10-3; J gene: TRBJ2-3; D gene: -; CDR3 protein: CAITAGSTDTQYF; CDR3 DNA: TGTGCCATCACAGCCGGGAGCACAGATACGCAGTATTTT
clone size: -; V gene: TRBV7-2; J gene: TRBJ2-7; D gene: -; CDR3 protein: CASSDPGHNYEQYF; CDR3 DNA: TGTGCCAGCAGCGACCCCGGCCATAATTACGAGCAGTACTTC
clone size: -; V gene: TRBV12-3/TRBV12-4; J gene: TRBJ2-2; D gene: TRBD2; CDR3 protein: CASSFGGRRTGELFF; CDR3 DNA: TGTGCCAGCAGTTTCGGCGGGAGGAGGACCGGGGAGCTGTTTTTT
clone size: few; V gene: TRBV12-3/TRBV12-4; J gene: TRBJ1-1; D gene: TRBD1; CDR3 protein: CASSPGTDQTEAFF; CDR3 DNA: TGTGCCAGCAGTCCCGGGACAGACCAAACTGAAGCTTTCTTT
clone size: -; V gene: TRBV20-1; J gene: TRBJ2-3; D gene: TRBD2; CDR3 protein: CSASMASGGGDTQYF; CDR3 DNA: TGCAGTGCTAGCATGGCTAGCGGAGGCGGGGATACGCAGTATTTT
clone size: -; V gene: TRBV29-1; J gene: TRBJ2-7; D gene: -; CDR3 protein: CSVESGIGNEQYF; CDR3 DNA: TGCAGCGTTGAATCCGGGATTGGGAACGAGCAGTACTTC